Presented here are 9 T cell receptor beta chains from one specimen sequenced in a study of blood T cells in healthy people across ages. With a J-beta primer mix and a sample-barcoded 5' primer, a second PCR ran 7 to 11 cycles. One entry per CDR3 protein results from TCRdb running MiXCR on the 5' RACE reads. The repertoire holds 750,000 to 950,000 distinct CDR3 sequences, approximately 55% seen once, with about 38% in the top ten. Specimen: blood. The receptors derive from a man older than 75 in good health.

The chain has TRBV14 and TRBJ1-4, with TRBD1 as a possible D gene (6 bases). The germline V gene encodes CDR1 SGHDN and CDR2 FVKESK. The CDR3 consists of 15 residues. V gave up 2 bases and J gave up 8 bases, with 15 bases separating them. CDR3 bases: TGTGCCAGCAGCCAATCCCCAGGGGCGGGCGAAAAACTGTTTTTT. Residues: CASSQSPGAGEKLFF. The full variable domain, completed using reference TRBV14 and TRBJ1-4, is EAGVTQFPSHSVIEKGQTVTLRCDPISGHDNLYWYRRVMGKEIKFLLHFVKESKQDESGMPNNRFLAERTGGTYSTLKVQPAELEDSGVYFCASSQSPGAGEKLFFGSGTQLSVL.

V usage is TRBV4-1 and J usage is TRBJ1-1; tentative D call: TRBD1 (5 bases). CDR3 length: 16 amino acids. V shed 8 bases and J shed 0 bases, with 19 bases lying between them. The germline V gene has CDR1 MGHRA and CDR2 YSYEKL. As DNA, the CDR3 is TGCGCCAGCCAGTTGAATTCCGGGGCGATGAACACTGAAGCTTTCTTT. Its translation: CASQLNSGAMNTEAFF.

The rearrangement joins TRBV6-5 to TRBJ2-5; 11 bases align to TRBD1. V shed 10 bases, J shed 5 bases, and the junction held 9 bases outside the gene matches. This CDR3 spans 14 amino acids. Germline V CDR1 and CDR2: MNHEY, SVGAGI. The CDR3 DNA is TGTGCCACCATGATGGACAGGGGGCATGAGACCCAGTACTTC. Translation: CATMMDRGHETQYF.

There are a few counts of this clonotype. This chain uses TRBV7-3 with TRBJ1-1, with D uncertain. This CDR3 has 14 residues. The germline V and J ends were trimmed by 3 bases and 1 base, with 9 bases remaining between them. Germline CDR1 and CDR2: SGHTA and FQGTGA. CDR3 protein: CASSFDGRNTEAFF. The CDR3 bases are TGTGCCAGCAGCTTTGACGGGAGGAACACTGAAGCTTTCTTT.

This chain links TRBV7-2 with TRBJ2-7; perhaps D is TRBD1 or TRBD2 (5 bases each). This CDR3 contains 15 residues. The V gene lost 5 bases and the J gene lost 3 bases, with 17 bases spanning the gap. The germline V gene encodes CDR1 SGHTA and CDR2 FQGNSA. The CDR3, as DNA: TGTGCCAGCAGCAGAGGGGACCCGTGGGTCTACGAGCAGTACTTC. It translates to CASSRGDPWVYEQYF. Using reference TRBV7-2 and TRBJ2-7 for the parts outside the CDR3, the full variable domain is GAGVSQSPSNKVTEKGKDVELRCDPISGHTALYWYRQSLGQGLEFLIYFQGNSAPDKSGLPSDRFSAERTGGSVSTLTIQRTQQEDSAVYLCASSRGDPWVYEQYFGPGTRLTVT.

This rearrangement joins TRBV11-2 to TRBJ2-1; D ambiguous. Per germline, CDR1 SGHAT and CDR2 FQNNGV. The CDR3 is made up of 14 amino acids. V was pared by 0 bases and J by 6 bases, with 9 bases between. CDR3 protein: CASSLDPSFNEQFF. CDR3 sequence (DNA): TGTGCCAGCAGCTTAGACCCGAGTTTCAATGAGCAGTTCTTC.

The chain carries TRBV20-1 and TRBJ2-1; 9 nucleotides agree with TRBD2. CDR1 and CDR2 (germline): DFQATT, SNEGSKA (reference sequence). V trimming: 6 bases; J trimming: 5 bases; junction bases outside the gene matches: 5. The CDR3 has 13 amino acids. The CDR3, as DNA: TGCAGTGCGCGGACTAGCGCCCACAATGAGCAGTTCTTC. It yields the protein CSARTSAHNEQFF.

This chain uses TRBV2 with TRBJ2-3, with D perhaps matching TRBD1 or TRBD2 (5 bases each). V shed 6 bases and J shed 0 bases, with 13 bases lying between them. Germline lookup yields CDR1 SNHLY and CDR2 FYNNEI. The CDR3 extends over 15 amino acids. In DNA form, the CDR3 reads TGTGCCAGCAGGAGAGGGGTCTCTAGCACAGATACGCAGTATTTT. This encodes CASRRGVSSTDTQYF. Filled out from reference TRBV2 and TRBJ2-3, the complete variable domain reads EPEVTQTPSHQVTQMGQEVILRCVPISNHLYFYWYRQILGQKVEFLVSFYNNEISEKSEIFDDQFSVERPDGSNFTLKIRSTKLEDSAMYFCASRRGVSSTDTQYFGPGTRLTVL.

There are a few counts of this clonotype. The genes are TRBV7-2 and TRBJ2-1; the D is unclear. CDR1 is SGHTA and CDR2 is FQGNSA in the germline V gene. The CDR3 runs 16 residues. Trimming pared 5 bases from V and 3 bases from J, leaving 17 bases between. This CDR3 reads CASSPSPLDVYNEQFF. CDR3 DNA sequence: TGTGCCAGCAGCCCAAGTCCCCTTGACGTCTACAATGAGCAGTTCTTC.